Only a few counts were recorded for the clone carrying this T cell receptor (beta chain). What it binds is unknown. This specimen comes from a study of vaccination and CD4 T cells after COVID-19. This sample's treatment: approximately 9-day PBMC culture with coronavirus spike peptide pools or control peptides (ViraFEST assay). With 5 bases clipped from V and 3 bases from J, the junction kept 7 bases outside the gene matches. Germline CDR1 and CDR2: LNHNV and YYDKDF (reference sequence). The CDR3 is 15 amino acids. The Oncomine TCR Beta short-read assay was what sequenced the DNA obtained from cultured CD4+ T cells. Each CDR3 protein is one row after TCRdb ran MiXCR on the PCR reads. The sample includes about 11,000 distinct CDR3 sequences, 25% to 40% seen only once; the top ten take 7.5% to 9%.

The gene calls are TRBV15 and TRBJ1-2, with TRBD1 matching over 9 bases. Sequencing was carried out using CD4+ T cells from blood, cultured in vitro. The TCR comes from a human donor who had recovered from COVID-19. The CDR3 protein is CATSVDTGGHYGYTF. CDR3 sequence (DNA): TGTGCCACCAGCGTGGACACAGGGGGCCACTATGGCTACACCTTC.